This T cell receptor beta chain was captured by sequencing in a study of cytomegalovirus exposure and HLA in healthy donors. The PCR made use of 60 Vbeta and 13 Jbeta primers. Assay: immunoSEQ multiplex PCR; the TCRdb copy retains only in-frame clones and omits some. This table holds around 150,000 clones, 65% to 80% found once. Whole-study results and caveats: Using a false discovery rate of 0.05, a later analysis showed that 16,000 or so TCR beta sequences were associated with HLA alleles. As confirmed in vitro, three CMV-associated chains were specific for CMV antigens. Earlier results showed most TCR beta V segments being productive about 87% or about 30% of the time.

CDR1 and CDR2 from the germline V gene are MNHEY and SMNVEV (reference sequence). The CDR3 sequence is 13 residues long. V lost 2 bases to trimming and J lost 5 bases, with 7 bases between them. This clone was seen a few times. Its specificity is unknown. V usage is TRBV27 and J usage is TRBJ1-5; D is unresolved. The source is a man aged 35 to 55 in good health and CMV-seropositive. Sample: PBMCs. The CDR3 region is CASSLGGYQPQHF. The CDR3 DNA reads as TGTGCCAGCAGTTTAGGCGGTTATCAGCCCCAGCATTTT.